Listed below are T cell receptor beta chains from one sample, sequenced in a study of cytomegalovirus exposure and HLA in healthy donors. The method was immunoSEQ multiplex PCR; TCRdb's version includes in-frame clones alone and lacks a portion of them. The sample shows some 130,000 clones, approximately 83% of them seen only once. Material: PBMCs. The source is a girl between 2 and 10 years old in good health and CMV-seronegative. Both conserved end residues are part of each CDR3. A D gene is named only where the DNA matches it firmly. The size field is filled for only some rows; it gives once, few, many or a size class.

j_call d_call clone_size v_call cdr3_aa cdr3_nt
TRBJ1-6 TRBD1 - TRBV4-3 CASSQDGAGGSISPLHF TGCGCCAGCAGCCAAGATGGGGCAGGGGGAAGTATTTCACCCCTCCACTTT
TRBJ2-5 TRBD2 - TRBV7-2 CASSLQGSGGAETQYF TGTGCCAGCAGCTTGCAGGGTAGCGGGGGGGCAGAGACCCAGTACTTC
TRBJ1-3 - - TRBV30 CAWSGDTSSGNTIYF TGTGCCTGGAGTGGGGACACAAGCTCTGGAAACACCATATATTTT
TRBJ2-3 TRBD2 - TRBV6-5 CASSSRTSGNRYTQYF TGTGCCAGCAGTTCCCGGACTAGCGGGAATCGTTATACGCAGTATTTT
TRBJ2-7 - - TRBV5-6 CASSGGGDPNEQYF TGTGCCAGCAGCGGAGGGGGGGACCCTAACGAGCAGTACTTC
TRBJ1-2 TRBD1 - TRBV10-3 CAISESKTGVGYTF TGTGCCATCAGTGAGTCAAAGACAGGGGTCGGCTACACCTTC
TRBJ1-2 - - TRBV4-3 CASSRQGQYGYTF TGCGCCAGCAGCAGGCAGGGGCAGTATGGCTACACCTTC
TRBJ2-3 - - TRBV6-4 CASSDYFGDTQYF TGTGCCAGCAGTGATTATTTCGGAGATACGCAGTATTTT
TRBJ2-2 TRBD2 - TRBV28 CASSPRSGGENTGELFF TGTGCCAGCAGCCCTAGGTCGGGGGGTGAAAACACCGGGGAGCTGTTTTTT
TRBJ2-7 - - TRBV5-1 CASSLYEDSHTQYF TGCGCCAGCAGCTTGTACGAGGACTCCCATACGCAGTACTTC
TRBJ1-2 TRBD1 few TRBV28 CASSLWGQTFNYGYTF TGTGCCAGCAGTTTATGGGGACAGACGTTTAACTATGGCTACACCTTC
TRBJ1-5 TRBD1 - TRBV15 CATSSGDRGNQPQHF TGTGCCACCAGCAGTGGGGACAGGGGGAATCAGCCCCAGCATTTT
TRBJ1-4 TRBD1 - TRBV11-2 CASSLGDRDNEKLFF TGTGCCAGCAGCTTAGGGGACAGAGATAATGAAAAACTGTTTTTT
TRBJ1-2 - once TRBV15 CATSSLRGSGYTF TGTGCCACCAGCAGCCTCAGGGGATCCGGCTACACCTTC
TRBJ2-3 TRBD2 - TRBV2 CASRPGLGPTDTQYF TGTGCCAGCAGACCGGGACTAGGGCCCACAGATACGCAGTATTTT
TRBJ2-1 TRBD2 - TRBV7-3 CASSPYTSGFYNEQFF TGTGCCAGCAGCCCGTATACTAGCGGGTTCTACAATGAGCAGTTCTTC
TRBJ1-5 TRBD1 - TRBV28 CASSLFGTGGNQPQHF TGTGCCAGCAGTTTATTTGGGACAGGAGGTAATCAGCCCCAGCATTTT
TRBJ2-1 TRBD1 - TRBV7-9 CASSSRDRGGNEQFF TGTGCCAGCAGCAGCCGGGACAGGGGGGGCAATGAGCAGTTCTTC
TRBJ2-3 - - TRBV5-4 CASTYSLGGTDTQYF TGTGCCAGCACGTATAGTCTGGGAGGCACAGATACGCAGTATTTT
TRBJ2-2 - - TRBV27 CASSLAARNTGELFF TGTGCCAGCAGTTTGGCGGCTCGTAACACCGGGGAGCTGTTTTTT
TRBJ2-2 TRBD2 - TRBV7-2 CASSPFSGALNTGELFF TGTGCCAGCAGCCCCTTTAGCGGGGCCTTGAACACCGGGGAGCTGTTTTTT